The clone carrying this T cell receptor beta chain was seen a single time. Its antigen is as yet unknown. The data are from a study of shared clonotypes between healthy human individuals. Study information: Sampling drew on donors who were a couple of women and a few men aged 18 to 49. Three plates were used per donor for CD4 naive, three for CD4 memory, two for CD8 naive and one for CD8 memory. Findings and caveats of the study: In having few donors, the study represented limited genetic and exposure-history diversity. Generally, naive subsets came out with larger estimated richness than memory subsets.

Only in-frame clones appear in the TCRdb table, and some are missing; sequencing was by immunoSEQ multiplex PCR. The repertoire consists of 2 million or so clones, with 85% to 95% occurring once and the leading ten covering roughly 0.13%. This CDR3 is 15 amino acids long. This receptor was taken from a man between 18 and 35 years old in good health. The gene calls are TRBV12-1 and TRBJ2-2; the table gives TRBD1 as D, unverified against the DNA. TRBV12-1 is described as a pseudogene. The sequenced material came from naive CD4+ T cells sorted from blood. Regarding subset: CD45RA+ positively selected. CDR3 amino acids: CASSEDSSNTGELFF. CDR3 sequence (DNA): TGTGCCAGCAGCGAGGACAGTTCTAACACCGGGGAGCTGTTTTTT.